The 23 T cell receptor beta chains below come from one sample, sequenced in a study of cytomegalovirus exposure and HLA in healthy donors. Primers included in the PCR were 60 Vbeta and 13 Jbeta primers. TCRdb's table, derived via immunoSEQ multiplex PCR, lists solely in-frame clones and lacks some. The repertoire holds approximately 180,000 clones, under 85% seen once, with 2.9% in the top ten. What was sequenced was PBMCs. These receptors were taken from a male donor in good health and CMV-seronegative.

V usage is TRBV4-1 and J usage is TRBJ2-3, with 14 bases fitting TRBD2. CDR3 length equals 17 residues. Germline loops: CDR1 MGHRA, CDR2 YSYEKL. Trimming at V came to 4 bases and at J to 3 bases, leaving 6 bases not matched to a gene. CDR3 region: CASSRRGTSGGTDTQYF. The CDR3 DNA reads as TGCGCCAGCAGCCGCCGCGGGACTAGCGGGGGAACAGATACGCAGTATTTT.

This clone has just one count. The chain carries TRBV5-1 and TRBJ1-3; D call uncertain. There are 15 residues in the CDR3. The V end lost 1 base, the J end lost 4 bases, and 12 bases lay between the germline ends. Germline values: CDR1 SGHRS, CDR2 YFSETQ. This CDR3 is CASSLSDLYGNTIYF. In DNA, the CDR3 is TGCGCCAGCAGCTTGTCCGATCTCTACGGAAACACCATATATTTT.

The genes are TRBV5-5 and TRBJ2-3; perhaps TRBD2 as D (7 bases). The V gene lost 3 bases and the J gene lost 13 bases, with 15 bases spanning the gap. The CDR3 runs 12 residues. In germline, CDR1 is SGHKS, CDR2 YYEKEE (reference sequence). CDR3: CASSWGGTLEYF. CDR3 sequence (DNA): TGTGCCAGCAGCTGGGGGGGCACCCTCGAGTATTTT. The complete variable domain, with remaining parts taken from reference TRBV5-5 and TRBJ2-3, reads DAGVTQSPTHLIKTRGQQVTLRCSPISGHKSVSWYQQVLGQGPQFIFQYYEKEERGRGNFPDRFSARQFPNYSSELNVNALLLGDSALYLCASSWGGTLEYFGPGTRLTVL.

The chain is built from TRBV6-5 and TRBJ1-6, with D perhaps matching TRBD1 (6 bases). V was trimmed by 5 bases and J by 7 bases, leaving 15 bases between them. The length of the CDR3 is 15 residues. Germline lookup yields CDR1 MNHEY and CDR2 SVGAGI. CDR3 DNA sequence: TGTGCCAGCAGTCGGACAGTGATTTTGAATTCACCCCTCCACTTT. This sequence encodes CASSRTVILNSPLHF.

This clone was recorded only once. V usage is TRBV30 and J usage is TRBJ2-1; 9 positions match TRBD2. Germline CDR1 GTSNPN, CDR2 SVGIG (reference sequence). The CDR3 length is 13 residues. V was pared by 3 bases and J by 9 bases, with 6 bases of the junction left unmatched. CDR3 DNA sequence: TGTGCCTGGAGCTGGGCGGGGGGGCGTGAGCAGTTCTTC. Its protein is CAWSWAGGREQFF.

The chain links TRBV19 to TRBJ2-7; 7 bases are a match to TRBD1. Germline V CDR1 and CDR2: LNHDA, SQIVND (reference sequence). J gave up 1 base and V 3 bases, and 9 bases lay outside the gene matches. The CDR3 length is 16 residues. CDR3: CASSIGGRGYSYEQYF. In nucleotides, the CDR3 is TGTGCCAGTAGTATCGGTGGCAGGGGGTATTCCTACGAGCAGTACTTC.

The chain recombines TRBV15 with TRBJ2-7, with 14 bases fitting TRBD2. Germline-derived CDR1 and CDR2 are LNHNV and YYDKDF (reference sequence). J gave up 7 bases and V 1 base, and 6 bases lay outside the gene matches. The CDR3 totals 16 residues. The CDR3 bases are TGTGCCACCAGCAGAGGACTAGCGGGAGGGCCTCGAGAGCAGTACTTC. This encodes CATSRGLAGGPREQYF.

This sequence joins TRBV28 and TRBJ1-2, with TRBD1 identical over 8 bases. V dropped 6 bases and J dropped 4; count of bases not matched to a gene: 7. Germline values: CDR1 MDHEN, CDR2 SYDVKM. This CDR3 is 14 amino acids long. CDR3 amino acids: CASSHGQGGYGYTF. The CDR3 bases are TGTGCCAGCAGCCATGGACAGGGAGGCTATGGCTACACCTTC.

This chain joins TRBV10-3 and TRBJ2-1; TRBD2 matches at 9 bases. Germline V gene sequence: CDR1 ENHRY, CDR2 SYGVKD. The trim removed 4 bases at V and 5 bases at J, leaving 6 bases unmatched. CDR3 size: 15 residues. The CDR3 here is CAISAVAGVDNEQFF. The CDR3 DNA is TGTGCCATCAGTGCGGTAGCGGGAGTAGACAATGAGCAGTTCTTC.

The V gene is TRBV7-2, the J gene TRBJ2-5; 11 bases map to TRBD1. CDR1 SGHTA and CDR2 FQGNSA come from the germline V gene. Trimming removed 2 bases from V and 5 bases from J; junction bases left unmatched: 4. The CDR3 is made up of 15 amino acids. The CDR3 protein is CASSLTGTGGETQYF. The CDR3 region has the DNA TGTGCCAGCAGCTTAACCGGGACAGGGGGGGAGACCCAGTACTTC.

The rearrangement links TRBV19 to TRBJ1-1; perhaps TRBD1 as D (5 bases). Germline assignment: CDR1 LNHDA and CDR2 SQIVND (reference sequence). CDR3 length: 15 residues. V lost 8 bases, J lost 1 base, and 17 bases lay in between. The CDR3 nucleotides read TGTGCCAGTTGGGGATTTGGGACTGAGAACACTGAAGCTTTCTTT. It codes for CASWGFGTENTEAFF.

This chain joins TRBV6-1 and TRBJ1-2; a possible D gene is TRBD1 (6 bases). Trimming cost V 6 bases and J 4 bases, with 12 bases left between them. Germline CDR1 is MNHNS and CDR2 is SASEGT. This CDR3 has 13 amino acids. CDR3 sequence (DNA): TGTGCCAGCAGCAGAGGGGACATCTATGGCTACACCTTC. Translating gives CASSRGDIYGYTF.

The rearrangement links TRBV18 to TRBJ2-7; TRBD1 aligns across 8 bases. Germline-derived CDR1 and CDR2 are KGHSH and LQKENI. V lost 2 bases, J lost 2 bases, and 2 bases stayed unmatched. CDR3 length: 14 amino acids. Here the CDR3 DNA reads TGTGCCAGCTCACCAGCACAGGGGGCCTACGAGCAGTACTTC. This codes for CASSPAQGAYEQYF.

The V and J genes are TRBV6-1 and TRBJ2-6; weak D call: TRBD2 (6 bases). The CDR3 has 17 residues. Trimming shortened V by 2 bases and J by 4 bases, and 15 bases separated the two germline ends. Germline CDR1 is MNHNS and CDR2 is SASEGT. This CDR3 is CASSEFPGGAGANVLTF. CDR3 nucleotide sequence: TGTGCCAGCAGTGAATTCCCCGGCGGGGCGGGGGCCAACGTCCTGACTTTC.

The CDR3 loop reads CAWSRRTGANQPQHF. DNA for the CDR3: TGTGCCTGGAGTCGCAGGACAGGGGCAAATCAGCCCCAGCATTTT. The V call is TRBV30, the J call TRBJ1-5, with TRBD1 matching over 9 bases. With 2 bases clipped from V and 4 bases from J, the junction kept 6 bases outside the gene matches. This CDR3 is 15 amino acids long. Germline values: CDR1 GTSNPN, CDR2 SVGIG (reference sequence).

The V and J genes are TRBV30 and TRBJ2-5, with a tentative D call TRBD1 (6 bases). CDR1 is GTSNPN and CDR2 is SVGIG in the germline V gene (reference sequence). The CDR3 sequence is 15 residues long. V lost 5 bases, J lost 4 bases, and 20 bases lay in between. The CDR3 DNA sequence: TGTGCCTGGGACTTTACACAGGGTCCGGGAGAGACCCAGTACTTC. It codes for CAWDFTQGPGETQYF.

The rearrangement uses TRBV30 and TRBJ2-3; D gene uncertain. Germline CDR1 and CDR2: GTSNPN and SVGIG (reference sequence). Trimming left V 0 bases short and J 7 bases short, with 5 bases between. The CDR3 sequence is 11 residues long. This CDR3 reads CAWSVPNTQYF. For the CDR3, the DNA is TGTGCCTGGAGTGTACCTAATACGCAGTATTTT. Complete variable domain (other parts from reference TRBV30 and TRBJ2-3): SQTIHQWPATLVQPVGSPLSLECTVEGTSNPNLYWYRQAAGRGLQLLFYSVGIGQISSEVPQNLSASRPQDRQFILSSKKLLLSDSGFYLCAWSVPNTQYFGPGTRLTVL.

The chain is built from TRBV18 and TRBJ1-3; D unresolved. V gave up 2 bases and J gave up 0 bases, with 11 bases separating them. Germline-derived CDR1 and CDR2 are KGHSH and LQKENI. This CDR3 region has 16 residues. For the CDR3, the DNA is TGTGCCAGCTCACCAGCCACAGCAGACTCTGGAAACACCATATATTTT. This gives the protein CASSPATADSGNTIYF.

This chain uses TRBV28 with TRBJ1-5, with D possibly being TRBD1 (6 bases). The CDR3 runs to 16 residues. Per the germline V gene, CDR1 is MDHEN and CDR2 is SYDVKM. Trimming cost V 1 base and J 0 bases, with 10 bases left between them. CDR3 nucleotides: TGTGCCAGCAGTTTATCGGTCAGGGGTAGCAATCAGCCCCAGCATTTT. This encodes CASSLSVRGSNQPQHF.

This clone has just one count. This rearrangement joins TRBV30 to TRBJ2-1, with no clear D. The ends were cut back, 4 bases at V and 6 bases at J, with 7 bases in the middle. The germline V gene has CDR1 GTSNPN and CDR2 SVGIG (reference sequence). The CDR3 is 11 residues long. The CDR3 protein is CAWTGLNEQFF. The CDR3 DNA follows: TGTGCCTGGACAGGCCTCAATGAGCAGTTCTTC.

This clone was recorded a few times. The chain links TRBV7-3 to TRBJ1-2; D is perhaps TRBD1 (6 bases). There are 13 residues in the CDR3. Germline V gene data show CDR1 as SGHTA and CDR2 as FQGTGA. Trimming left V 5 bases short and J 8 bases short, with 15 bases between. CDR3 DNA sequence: TGTGCCAGCAGCCGCTTGCAGGGGACAGGCTACACCTTC. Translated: CASSRLQGTGYTF.

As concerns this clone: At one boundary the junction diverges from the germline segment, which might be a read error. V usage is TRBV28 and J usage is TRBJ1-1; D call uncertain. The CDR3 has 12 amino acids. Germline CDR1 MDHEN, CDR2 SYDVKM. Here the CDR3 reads CASSLSNSEAFF. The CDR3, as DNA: TGTGCCAGCAGTTTATCAAACAGTGAAGCTTTCTTT.

The CDR3, as DNA: TGTGCCAGCAGCGTAGTATGGGGCTTGAACACTGAAGCTTTCTTT. This codes for CASSVVWGLNTEAFF. V is TRBV9 and J is TRBJ1-1, with TRBD1 as a possible D gene (5 bases). V lost 0 bases, J lost 0 bases, and 9 bases lay in between. The germline V gene encodes CDR1 SGDLS and CDR2 YYNGEE. The CDR3 consists of 15 residues.